A selection of T cell receptor beta chains follows, all from one sample in a study of cytomegalovirus exposure and HLA in healthy donors. TCRdb keeps only in-frame clones here, not all; method: immunoSEQ multiplex PCR. Found here are some 120,000 clones, 65% to 80% of them singletons; the top ten hold approximately 2.4%. Sequenced: PBMCs. The receptors stem from a female donor in good health and CMV-seronegative. The CDR3 runs from the conserved cysteine through the conserved F or W. D genes are given only for firm matches. Size values are once, few and many counts, or a class for expanded clones, and some rows have none.

D | J | V | size | DNA | CDR3
TRBD1 | TRBJ1-5 | TRBV6-1 | . | TGTGCCAGCAGTGGACAGGGGGCAGGCAATCAGCCCCAGCATTTT | CASSGQGAGNQPQHF
. | TRBJ2-5 | TRBV30 | . | TGTGCCTGGGGACTTTTTAGTACACAGCAGTACTTC | CAWGLFSTQQYF
TRBD2 | TRBJ2-7 | TRBV7-2 | . | TGTGCCAGCAGCTCTTGGGAGGGGACCTACGAGCAGTACTTC | CASSSWEGTYEQYF
. | TRBJ2-5 | TRBV11-2 | . | TGTGCCAGCAGCTTAGCGGGGTACCAAGAGACCCAGTACTTC | CASSLAGYQETQYF
. | TRBJ1-4 | TRBV7-8 | . | TGTGCCAGCAGCTTTAGCCCAAATGAAAAACTGTTTTTT | CASSFSPNEKLFF
. | TRBJ2-7 | TRBV15 | . | TGTGCCACCAGCCCCCAGACAGGACCGAAGTACTTC | CATSPQTGPKYF
. | TRBJ2-5 | TRBV4-1 | . | TGCGCCAGCAGCCAAGAATTTGGGCCCCAAGGGACCCAGTACTTC | CASSQEFGPQGTQYF
. | TRBJ1-2 | TRBV18 | once | TGTGCCAGCTCACCCGGGACGGAGGGCTATGGCTACACCTTC | CASSPGTEGYGYTF
TRBD1 | TRBJ1-6 | TRBV5-6 | once | TGTGCCAGCAGCTTTCTGACAGGGAATCATTCACCCCTCCACTTT | CASSFLTGNHSPLHF
TRBD1 | TRBJ1-1 | TRBV6-5 | few | TGTGCCAGCAGTTACTCGATGAGCCGGACAGGTGAAGCTTTCTTT | CASSYSMSRTGEAFF
TRBD1 | TRBJ2-2 | TRBV6-6 | . | TGTGCCAGCAGTTCTAGACAGGGGGGCTTTGGCGGGGAGCTGTTTTTT | CASSSRQGGFGGELFF
. | TRBJ1-1 | TRBV7-2 | . | TGTGCCAGCAGCTACAGGGTGGCCACTGAAGCTTTCTTT | CASSYRVATEAFF
. | TRBJ2-2 | TRBV2 | . | TGTGCCAGCAGTGGGCAGGGGACCGGGGAGCTGTTTTTT | CASSGQGTGELFF
. | TRBJ1-1 | TRBV5-6 | . | TGTGCCAGCAGACTTACTCCCGGGGAGCCTGAAGCTTTCTTT | CASRLTPGEPEAFF
TRBD2 | TRBJ2-3 | TRBV5-8 | once | TGTGCCAGCTTGGGACTAGCGGGGAGAGATACGCAGTATTTT | CASLGLAGRDTQYF
TRBD1 | TRBJ1-2 | TRBV6-5 | . | TGTGCCAGCACCAAAGCACAGGGGCACTATGGCTACACCTTC | CASTKAQGHYGYTF
TRBD1 | TRBJ2-3 | TRBV9 | . | TGTGCCAGCAGCGTACAGGGGGCGGGCACAGATACGCAGTATTTT | CASSVQGAGTDTQYF